These 25 T cell receptor beta chains were all obtained from the same sample, sequenced in a study of spatial heterogeneity in lung cancer. TCRdb passed the 5' RACE reads through MiXCR, listing each CDR3 protein once. Among roughly 39,000 distinct CDR3 sequences listed, 6.8% were seen once. Time point: sample taken at primary tumor resection. Sequenced material: PBMCs, taken at surgery. Every receptor here comes from a female donor with early-stage non-small cell lung cancer.

This clonotype showed up many times. This chain uses TRBV6-6 with TRBJ2-7; TRBD2 is a possible D gene (5 bases). Germline V lookup: CDR1 MNHNY, CDR2 SVGAGI (reference sequence). The CDR3 is 12 amino acids. Trimming took off 7 bases at V and 2 bases at J, with 9 bases between the two ends. CDR3 coding DNA: TGTGCCAGCACGTACGGGACCTACGAGCAGTACTTC. This gives the protein CASTYGTYEQYF.

As regards this clonotype: One end of the junction is discordant with germline, which a read error may explain. The V gene is TRBV7-3, the J gene TRBJ2-3; TRBD1 or TRBD2 may be the D gene (5 bases each). Germline V gives CDR1 SGHTA, CDR2 FQGTGA. This CDR3 spans 15 amino acids. The CDR3 protein is CVSIPRGSGADTQYF. The CDR3 DNA is TGTGTCAGCATCCCCCGGGGCAGCGGCGCTGATACGCAGTATTTT.

This clonotype was picked up many times. The chain is built from TRBV10-3 and TRBJ1-4; D is perhaps TRBD1 (5 bases). The V end was cut by 11 bases, the J end by 4 bases, with 14 bases between. The CDR3 is made up of 13 amino acids. Looked up from germline, CDR1 is ENHRY and CDR2 is SYGVKD. The CDR3 is CALRAGLNEKLFF. The CDR3 DNA follows: TGTGCCCTTCGCGCGGGACTTAATGAAAAACTGTTTTTT.

This clonotype has at least ten counts. The chain combines TRBV29-1 with TRBJ2-5, with D tentatively TRBD1 or TRBD2 (5 bases each). The length of the CDR3 is 15 residues. Germline CDR1 SQVTM, CDR2 ANQGSEA. V was trimmed by 5 bases and J by 2 bases, leaving 18 bases between them. The CDR3 nucleotides are TGCAGCGTTCCACCTCCCTCGGGGCAGCAAGAGACCCAGTACTTC. It encodes CSVPPPSGQQETQYF.

This clonotype occurred many times. J is TRBJ2-7 and V is TRBV5-1, with TRBD2 matching 8 bases. The V gene's germline CDR1 is SGHRS and CDR2 YFSETQ. CDR3 size: 15 residues. V was pared by 1 base and J by 4 bases, with 7 bases of the junction left unmatched. The DNA for the CDR3 is TGCGCCAGCAGCTTGAACGCGGGAGGAGGGTACGAGCAGTACTTC. Its protein is CASSLNAGGGYEQYF.

This clonotype appeared many times. The chain joins TRBV7-2 to TRBJ1-5; D is perhaps TRBD1 (5 bases). The CDR3 extends over 16 amino acids. Trimming removed 5 bases from V and 1 base from J, with 15 bases in between. CDR1 and CDR2 (germline): SGHTA, FQGNSA. CDR3 sequence reads: CASSLSGVISNQPQHF. In nucleotides, the CDR3 is TGTGCCAGCAGCCTCTCGGGGGTTATCAGCAATCAGCCCCAGCATTTT. Looking up the rest from reference TRBV7-2 and TRBJ1-5 gives the full variable domain: GAGVSQSPSNKVTEKGKDVELRCDPISGHTALYWYRQSLGQGLEFLIYFQGNSAPDKSGLPSDRFSAERTGGSVSTLTIQRTQQEDSAVYLCASSLSGVISNQPQHFGDGTRLSIL.

This clonotype was seen at least ten times. This chain links TRBV5-1 with TRBJ2-4; D is possibly TRBD2 (6 bases). Germline V gene lookup returns CDR1 SGHRS and CDR2 YFSETQ. V was pared by 2 bases and J by 0 bases, with 21 bases between. This CDR3 is built from 19 residues. The CDR3 protein is CASSFALLASALAKNIQYF. The CDR3 region has the DNA TGCGCCAGCAGCTTCGCGCTTCTAGCGTCCGCGCTAGCCAAAAACATTCAGTACTTC. The full variable domain, in which reference TRBV5-1 and TRBJ2-4 provide the parts outside the CDR3, is KAGVTQTPRYLIKTRGQQVTLSCSPISGHRSVSWYQQTPGQGLQFLFEYFSETQRNKGNFPGRFSGRQFSNSRSEMNVSTLELGDSALYLCASSFALLASALAKNIQYFGAGTRLSVL.

This clonotype was counted between two and nine times. The rearrangement links TRBV29-1 to TRBJ1-1; perhaps TRBD1 as D (6 bases). The CDR3 length is 12 residues. V lost 7 bases and J lost 4, with 13 bases in between. Germline values: CDR1 SQVTM, CDR2 ANQGSEA. In nucleotides, the CDR3 is TGCAGCGCCCGGTGGGGGGCCACTGAAGCTTTCTTT. It yields the protein CSARWGATEAFF. Full variable domain (missing parts from reference TRBV29-1 and TRBJ1-1): SAVISQKPSRDICQRGTSLTIQCQVDSQVTMMFWYRQQPGQSLTLIATANQGSEATYESGFVIDKFPISRPNLTFSTLTVSNMSPEDSSIYLCSARWGATEAFFGQGTRLTVV.

This clonotype has ten or more counts. The CDR3 sequence: CASSPGTGWTEAFF. The CDR3 DNA follows: TGTGCCAGCAGCCCTGGGACAGGGTGGACTGAAGCTTTCTTT. This chain uses TRBV7-6 with TRBJ1-1; 9 bases fit TRBD1. The V gene's germline CDR1 is SGHVS and CDR2 FNYEAQ. The CDR3 is 14 amino acids. Trimming took 5 bases from V and 5 from J; bases not matched to a gene: 6. The variable domain in full, with the rest retrieved from reference TRBV7-6 and TRBJ1-1, is GAGVSQSPRYKVTKRGQDVALRCDPISGHVSLYWYRQALGQGPEFLTYFNYEAQQDKSGLPNDRFSAERPEGSISTLTIQRTEQRDSAMYRCASSPGTGWTEAFFGQGTRLTVV.

This clonotype was observed many times. The gene calls are TRBV20-1 and TRBJ2-1; TRBD2 aligns across 8 bases. V lost 3 bases, J lost 4 bases, and 11 bases stayed unmatched. This CDR3 region has 16 residues. Germline values: CDR1 DFQATT, CDR2 SNEGSKA (reference sequence). CDR3 nucleotides: TGCAGTGCTAGCGTAGGGGCGGCTAGCGGGTACAATGAGCAGTTCTTC. This translates into CSASVGAASGYNEQFF.

This clonotype was picked up many times. The rearrangement links TRBV24-1 to TRBJ1-2; D remains ambiguous. CDR3 length equals 12 residues. Deletions cut 5 bases from V and 4 bases from J, with 7 bases between. Germline-derived CDR1 and CDR2 are KGHDR and SFDVKD. The CDR3 loop reads CATSGGTYGYTF. The CDR3 DNA is TGTGCCACCAGTGGAGGAACCTATGGCTACACCTTC.

This clonotype was counted at least ten times. The rearrangement uses TRBV5-1 and TRBJ2-5, with 7 bases identical to TRBD1. V was clipped by 0 bases and J by 5 bases; unmatched bases: 10. Germline loops: CDR1 SGHRS, CDR2 YFSETQ. CDR3 length: 16 amino acids. In DNA, the CDR3 is TGCGCCAGCAGCTTGGCTGGACAGGCAGGAACGGAGACCCAGTACTTC. This codes for CASSLAGQAGTETQYF.

This rearrangement joins TRBV25-1 to TRBJ1-2; the match to TRBD1 covers 7 bases. CDR3 size: 12 residues. J lost 8 bases, V lost 7 bases, and 7 bases had no gene match. Germline V gives CDR1 MGHDK, CDR2 SYGVNS. CDR3: CASTDTGVGYTF. The CDR3 DNA reads TGTGCCAGCACTGACACAGGGGTCGGCTACACCTTC.

The CDR3 DNA sequence: TGTGCCAGCAGTTACGAGGGGACAGGGCCGAACGAGCAGTACTTC. This encodes CASSYEGTGPNEQYF. The chain joins TRBV6-5 to TRBJ2-7; 9 bases agree with TRBD1. Germline V CDR1 and CDR2: MNHEY, SVGAGI. The CDR3 spans 15 residues. J was trimmed by 5 bases and V by 2 bases; bases with no gene match: 7.

Within the sample, this clonotype is medium-sized. V gene TRBV18 combines with J gene TRBJ2-6; 7 nucleotides agree with TRBD2. The CDR3 sequence is 18 residues long. Trimming took 2 bases from V and 0 from J; bases not matched to a gene: 7. Germline V gives CDR1 KGHSH, CDR2 LQKENI. CDR3 nucleotide sequence: TGTGCCAGCTCACCAGTTTGGACTAGAGACTCTGGGGCCAACGTCCTGACTTTC. Its translation is CASSPVWTRDSGANVLTF.

This clonotype was detected ten times or more. The chain uses TRBV20-1 and TRBJ1-2; the D gene is possibly TRBD1 (5 bases). Per germline, CDR1 DFQATT and CDR2 SNEGSKA (reference sequence). V dropped 6 bases and J dropped 4 bases, with 15 bases sitting between them. The CDR3 consists of 13 residues. As DNA, the CDR3 is TGCAGTGCGGGCAGGGATATTAGCTATGGCTACACCTTC. Its protein is CSAGRDISYGYTF.

The chain employs TRBV5-1 and TRBJ2-1; TRBD1 is a possible D gene (6 bases). The CDR3 consists of 16 residues. Trimming shortened V by 8 bases and J by 0 bases, and 18 bases separated the two germline ends. Germline V CDR1 and CDR2: SGHRS, YFSETQ. In nucleotides, the CDR3 is TGCGCCAGTCACCTACCCCAGGGGAGCTCCTACAATGAGCAGTTCTTC. Translation gives CASHLPQGSSYNEQFF.

The gene calls are TRBV18 and TRBJ1-1; D is uncertain. V dropped 7 bases and J dropped 1 base, with 10 bases sitting between them. Germline assignment: CDR1 KGHSH and CDR2 LQKENI. CDR3 length: 13 amino acids. CDR3 sequence reads: CASFRSANTEAFF. The CDR3 coding sequence is TGTGCCAGCTTCCGGTCGGCGAACACTGAAGCTTTCTTT.

This clonotype came up many times. The rearrangement links TRBV7-6 to TRBJ2-6, with TRBD1 matching 10 bases. CDR1 and CDR2 (germline): SGHVS, FNYEAQ. This CDR3 spans 19 amino acids. V lost 5 bases, J lost 3 bases, and 13 bases stayed unmatched. This chain's CDR3 is CASSARTGGGRFGANVLTF. CDR3 in DNA: TGTGCCAGCAGCGCCCGGACAGGGGGAGGAAGGTTTGGGGCCAACGTCCTGACTTTC. The full variable domain, in which reference TRBV7-6 and TRBJ2-6 provide the parts outside the CDR3, is GAGVSQSPRYKVTKRGQDVALRCDPISGHVSLYWYRQALGQGPEFLTYFNYEAQQDKSGLPNDRFSAERPEGSISTLTIQRTEQRDSAMYRCASSARTGGGRFGANVLTFGAGSRLTVL.

This clonotype has a count of ten or more. The rearrangement links TRBV29-1 to TRBJ1-2, with TRBD1 identical over 11 bases. Germline V gene sequence: CDR1 SQVTM, CDR2 ANQGSEA. The CDR3 extends over 11 amino acids. V lost 6 bases, J lost 10 bases, and 4 bases stayed unmatched. In nucleotides, the CDR3 is TGCAGCGTGGGACAGGGGGGTGACTACACCTTC. Protein: CSVGQGGDYTF.

The chain uses TRBV5-1 and TRBJ1-3; no firm D call. The germline V and J ends were trimmed by 3 bases and 4 bases, with 8 bases remaining between them. Germline CDR1 reads SGHRS; CDR2 reads YFSETQ. The CDR3 is 13 residues long. CDR3 loop: CASSSTGGNTIYF. The CDR3 DNA follows: TGCGCCAGCAGCTCGACTGGCGGAAACACCATATATTTT.

This clonotype has only a few counts. The V call is TRBV3-1, the J call TRBJ2-2; TRBD1 might be the D (6 bases). Germline V gene lookup returns CDR1 LGHDT and CDR2 YNNKEL (reference sequence). The CDR3 loop spans 14 amino acids. The V gene lost 4 bases and the J gene lost 3 bases, with 9 bases spanning the gap. CDR3 sequence: CASSRGRDTGELFF. In nucleotides, the CDR3 is TGTGCCAGCAGCCGGGGGCGGGACACCGGGGAGCTGTTTTTT.

Ten or more counts support this clonotype. The V gene is TRBV19, the J gene TRBJ1-1, with 7 bases fitting TRBD1. J gave up 5 bases and V 5 bases, and 11 bases lay outside the gene matches. CDR3 length: 15 amino acids. CDR1 is LNHDA, CDR2 SQIVND, per germline (reference sequence). This CDR3 reads CASSPRTGRGTEAFF. The CDR3 DNA reads TGTGCCAGTAGTCCGCGGACAGGTCGGGGAACTGAAGCTTTCTTT.

This clonotype was detected ten times or more. The chain links TRBV5-1 to TRBJ2-5; the D is unclear. The germline V gene has CDR1 SGHRS and CDR2 YFSETQ. The V gene lost 4 bases and the J gene lost 5 bases, with 9 bases spanning the gap. The CDR3 consists of 12 residues. The CDR3 DNA reads as TGCGCCAGCAGCAGACAAGGGGAGACCCAGTACTTC. Translated, it gives CASSRQGETQYF.

The gene calls are TRBV7-8 and TRBJ2-4; 9 positions match TRBD2. This CDR3 has 16 amino acids. Per germline, CDR1 SGHVS and CDR2 FQNEAQ. V was pared by 6 bases and J by 1 base, with 7 bases of the junction left unmatched. The CDR3 loop reads CASSPSGVAAKNIQYF. The CDR3 bases are TGTGCCAGCAGTCCTAGCGGGGTTGCGGCCAAAAACATTCAGTACTTC. The full variable domain, its missing parts supplied by reference TRBV7-8 and TRBJ2-4, is GAGVSQSPRYKVAKRGQDVALRCDPISGHVSLFWYQQALGQGPEFLTYFQNEAQLDKSGLPSDRFFAERPEGSVSTLKIQRTQQEDSAVYLCASSPSGVAAKNIQYFGAGTRLSVL.